What follows are 21 T cell receptor beta chains derived from one specimen sequenced in a study of blood T cell repertoires in COVID-19. Assay: immunoSEQ multiplex PCR; the TCRdb copy retains only in-frame clones and omits some. The sample holds hundreds of thousands of clones, about 85% seen once. The specimen sequenced was peripheral blood. These receptors were obtained from a human donor in a cohort sampled during active COVID-19.

The chain is built from TRBV2 and TRBJ2-5; possible D gene TRBD1, 6 bases. The CDR3 sequence is 14 residues long. Trimming removed 6 bases from V and 3 bases from J, with 14 bases in between. Germline CDR1 reads SNHLY; CDR2 reads FYNNEI. CDR3 nucleotides: TGTGCCAGCAGCGGGACACCTAGGGAAGAGACCCAGTACTTC. It encodes CASSGTPREETQYF.

The chain employs TRBV9 and TRBJ2-5; D might be TRBD1 (5 bases). The CDR3 is 14 residues long. Between the trimmed V and J ends, which lost 0 bases and 5 bases, there was a span of 11 bases. Germline V lookup: CDR1 SGDLS, CDR2 YYNGEE. CDR3 protein: CASSVGQGRETQYF. The CDR3 DNA is TGTGCCAGCAGCGTAGGGCAGGGTCGGGAGACCCAGTACTTC.

The sample holds a few counts of this clone. V gene TRBV7-6 combines with J gene TRBJ2-1, with 12 positions matching TRBD2. The CDR3 loop spans 18 amino acids. J gave up 2 bases and V 4 bases, and 9 bases lay outside the gene matches. Looked up from germline, CDR1 is SGHVS and CDR2 is FNYEAQ. The CDR3 DNA follows: TGTGCCAGCAGCTCGATCTCCCTAGCGGGGGGGGCCTACAATGAGCAGTTCTTC. It specifies CASSSISLAGGAYNEQFF. Full variable domain (rest looked up from reference TRBV7-6 and TRBJ2-1): GAGVSQSPRYKVTKRGQDVALRCDPISGHVSLYWYRQALGQGPEFLTYFNYEAQQDKSGLPNDRFSAERPEGSISTLTIQRTEQRDSAMYRCASSSISLAGGAYNEQFFGPGTRLTVL.

The V call is TRBV5-4, the J call TRBJ2-3, with 9 bases that match TRBD1. The junction had 8 bases not matched to a gene; V was cut back by 3 bases and J by 6 bases. Germline values: CDR1 SGHNT, CDR2 YYREEE (reference sequence). There are 15 residues in the CDR3. The CDR3: CASSSTGGGEDTQYF. The CDR3 DNA sequence: TGTGCCAGCAGCTCAACAGGGGGCGGAGAGGATACGCAGTATTTT.

The chain has TRBV7-2 and TRBJ1-6; possibly TRBD1 for D (6 bases). The length of the CDR3 is 14 residues. The V and J ends lost 5 bases and 11 bases respectively, with 16 bases between them. CDR1 and CDR2 (germline): SGHTA, FQGNSA. CDR3 residues: CASSTDRSGPPLHF. The CDR3 DNA is TGTGCCAGCAGCACCGACAGGTCTGGGCCACCCCTCCACTTT.

The genes are TRBV5-1 and TRBJ2-2; perhaps TRBD2 as D (6 bases). V was clipped by 1 base and J by 1 base, with 11 bases between them. Germline V gene data show CDR1 as SGHRS and CDR2 as YFSETQ. The CDR3 sequence is 16 residues long. CDR3 protein: CASSLSYGGNTGELFF. CDR3 DNA sequence: TGCGCCAGCAGCTTGAGTTACGGGGGGAACACCGGGGAGCTGTTTTTT.

This clone was seen just once. CDR3 amino acids: CASSLGDTLYNSPLHF. CDR3 bases: TGTGCCAGCAGCTTAGGGGACACTCTCTATAATTCACCCCTCCACTTT. The genes are TRBV7-2 and TRBJ1-6; D perhaps matches TRBD1 (6 bases). Trimming removed 1 base at V and 3 bases at J, with 10 bases between. Germline CDR1 SGHTA, CDR2 FQGNSA. The CDR3 has 16 residues.

The J gene is TRBJ1-2, the V gene TRBV7-9, with D unclear. Germline-derived CDR1 and CDR2 are SEHNR and FQNEAQ (reference sequence). The length of the CDR3 is 17 residues. V was clipped by 0 bases and J by 0 bases, with 14 bases between them. CDR3 sequence (DNA): TGTGCCAGCAGCTTAGCAGAGGCGGGAGAGGCTAACTATGGCTACACCTTC. Encoded protein: CASSLAEAGEANYGYTF. Together with reference TRBV7-9 and TRBJ1-2, the CDR3 gives the full variable domain: DTGVSQNPRHKITKRGQNVTFRCDPISEHNRLYWYRQTLGQGPEFLTYFQNEAQLEKSRLLSDRFSAERPKGSFSTLEIQRTEQGDSAMYLCASSLAEAGEANYGYTFGSGTRLTVV.

This clone was recorded once. The sample has other DNA sequences that encode this CDR3 too. V is TRBV28 and J is TRBJ1-2; 9 bases are shared with TRBD1. The CDR3 has 12 residues. Losses at the gene ends were 8 bases for V and 2 bases for J; bases not matched to a gene: 0. The germline gives CDR1 MDHEN, CDR2 SYDVKM. The CDR3 sequence is CASGQGNYGYTF. CDR3 nucleotide sequence: TGTGCCAGCGGACAGGGGAACTATGGCTACACCTTC.

The rearrangement uses TRBV6-5 and TRBJ2-1; possibly TRBD2 for D (5 bases). This CDR3 is built from 11 residues. V was cut by 7 bases and J by 15 bases, with 16 bases left in between. From germline, CDR1 is MNHEY and CDR2 SVGAGI. CDR3 sequence: CASTNGIHLFF. DNA of the CDR3: TGTGCCAGCACCAACGGGATACATCTGTTCTTC.

The J gene is TRBJ1-2, the V gene TRBV19, with 9 bases identical to TRBD1. This CDR3 contains 14 residues. The V and J ends lost 5 bases and 4 bases, in that order; junction bases with no gene match: 5. Germline CDR1 LNHDA, CDR2 SQIVND (reference sequence). CDR3 amino acids: CASSLTGGSYGYTF. In DNA form, the CDR3 reads TGTGCCAGTAGTCTGACAGGGGGAAGCTATGGCTACACCTTC.

J is TRBJ1-5 and V is TRBV6-5; D not resolved. This CDR3 contains 13 residues. Deletions cut 3 bases from V and 7 bases from J, with 10 bases between. The germline gives CDR1 MNHEY, CDR2 SVGAGI. Here the CDR3 DNA reads TGTGCCAGCAGTTATAGGGAGGGCCAGCCCCAGCATTTT. It specifies CASSYREGQPQHF.

The chain is built from TRBV18 and TRBJ2-3; tentative D call: TRBD1 (5 bases). V lost 5 bases and J 2 bases, leaving 20 bases between the germline ends. Germline V gene lookup returns CDR1 KGHSH and CDR2 LQKENI. CDR3 length equals 17 residues. The CDR3 sequence: CASSTLLVGAHTDTQYF. The CDR3 DNA follows: TGTGCCAGCTCAACACTTCTAGTAGGGGCACACACAGATACGCAGTATTTT. Variable domain in full (rest from reference TRBV18 and TRBJ2-3): NAGVMQNPRHLVRRRGQEARLRCSPMKGHSHVYWYRQLPEEGLKFMVYLQKENIIDESGMPKERFSAEFPKEGPSILRIQQVVRGDSAAYFCASSTLLVGAHTDTQYFGPGTRLTVL.

At least ten counts were recorded for this clone. The chain links TRBV19 to TRBJ1-2; a possible D gene is TRBD1 (6 bases). V gave up 6 bases and J gave up 5 bases, with 22 bases separating them. CDR1 is LNHDA, CDR2 SQIVND, per germline (reference sequence). This CDR3 comprises 16 residues. CDR3 nucleotides: TGTGCCAGTAGCAATCGCCTCGTCGCAGGGGAGTATGGCTACACCTTC. Amino acids: CASSNRLVAGEYGYTF.

J is TRBJ2-1 and V is TRBV15; 8 bases match TRBD2. Germline CDR1 reads LNHNV; CDR2 reads YYDKDF (reference sequence). Unmatched junction bases numbered 11, after V lost 1 base and J lost 9 bases. The CDR3 is 16 amino acids. The CDR3 here is CATSRGQIAGHGEQFF. In DNA form, the CDR3 reads TGTGCCACCAGCAGAGGCCAAATAGCGGGACATGGTGAGCAGTTCTTC.

The chain combines TRBV24-1 with TRBJ1-1; D is perhaps TRBD1 (5 bases). Trimming stripped 8 bases from V and 1 base from J, with 10 bases between. Germline loops: CDR1 KGHDR, CDR2 SFDVKD. The CDR3 is made up of 13 amino acids. This CDR3 reads CATKGLSNTEAFF. DNA for the CDR3: TGTGCCACCAAGGGACTTTCGAACACTGAAGCTTTCTTT.

V gene TRBV6-5 combines with J gene TRBJ2-5, with D perhaps matching TRBD1 (5 bases). Per the germline V gene, CDR1 is MNHEY and CDR2 is SVGAGI. V was clipped by 0 bases and J by 2 bases, with 10 bases between them. The CDR3 totals 15 residues. The CDR3 region has the DNA TGTGCCAGCAGTTACTCATGGGGCGGACAAGAGACCCAGTACTTC. This gives the protein CASSYSWGGQETQYF.

The rearrangement joins TRBV27 to TRBJ1-1; D gene ambiguous. Germline V lookup: CDR1 MNHEY, CDR2 SMNVEV (reference sequence). The CDR3 extends over 14 amino acids. The V end was cut by 2 bases, the J end by 1 base, with 8 bases between. CDR3: CASSLGWANTEAFF. The CDR3 nucleotides are TGTGCCAGCAGTTTAGGGTGGGCGAACACTGAAGCTTTCTTT.

This clone was recorded a few times. This rearrangement joins TRBV7-9 to TRBJ2-7, with D tentatively TRBD1 (5 bases). CDR1 is SEHNR, CDR2 FQNEAQ, per germline (reference sequence). The length of the CDR3 is 13 residues. The V and J ends lost 5 bases and 5 bases respectively, with 13 bases between them. The CDR3 bases are TGTGCCAGCAGCCCTACAGGTCCCCACGAGCAGTACTTC. As protein: CASSPTGPHEQYF.

The genes are TRBV15 and TRBJ1-5, with D maybe TRBD1 (5 bases). This CDR3 spans 16 amino acids. Germline CDR1 reads LNHNV; CDR2 reads YYDKDF (reference sequence). Between the trimmed V and J ends, which lost 0 bases and 5 bases, there was a span of 14 bases. The CDR3 region is CATSRDPVQEDQPQHF. The CDR3 coding sequence is TGTGCCACCAGCAGAGATCCGGTACAGGAAGATCAGCCCCAGCATTTT.

The chain carries TRBV19 and TRBJ1-2; 7 nucleotides match TRBD1. The germline V gene has CDR1 LNHDA and CDR2 SQIVND (reference sequence). This CDR3 is built from 15 residues. Trimming removed 8 bases from V and 5 bases from J; junction bases left unmatched: 14. The CDR3 DNA is TGTGCCAGTCTCCCCTCCGGGACAGTCTTTTATGGCTACACCTTC. It specifies CASLPSGTVFYGYTF.